Shown below are 18 T cell receptor beta chains from a single sample sequenced in a study of Ad26.COV2.S vaccination and SARS-CoV-2 variants. The table came from immunoSEQ multiplex PCR; TCRdb's copy has only in-frame clones and leaves some out. This sample has approximately 300,000 clones, with around four fifths found just once. Treatment defined: over 15 received Ad26.COV2.S at low or high dose, single or two shots; 5 received placebo; per-sample allocation not given. Samples analyzed were those drawn on day 63 after the first vaccine or placebo injection. The source was peripheral blood, collected in a trial of Ad26.COV2.S vaccine versus placebo. Source of these receptors: a person between 18 and 65 years old who received the Ad26.COV2.S COVID-19 vaccine or a placebo.

This sequence joins TRBV18 and TRBJ1-1; 8 bases map to TRBD1. In germline, CDR1 is KGHSH, CDR2 LQKENI. The CDR3 is made up of 16 amino acids. J gave up 4 bases and V 2 bases, and 9 bases lay outside the gene matches. The CDR3: CASSPGTGGPVTEAFF. The CDR3 region has the DNA TGTGCCAGCTCACCAGGGACAGGCGGACCGGTCACTGAAGCTTTCTTT.

The genes are TRBV24-1 and TRBJ2-1, with 10 bases fitting TRBD1. J gave up 1 base and V 4 bases, and 6 bases lay outside the gene matches. The CDR3 sequence is 17 residues long. Looked up from germline, CDR1 is KGHDR and CDR2 is SFDVKD. The CDR3 region has the DNA TGTGCCACCAGTGACGCAGGACAGGGGGTTTCCTACAATGAGCAGTTCTTC. It translates to CATSDAGQGVSYNEQFF.

The chain has TRBV27 and TRBJ1-3, with 10 positions matching TRBD1. The CDR3 runs to 17 residues. The V gene end was trimmed by 5 bases and the J gene end by 5 bases; junction bases not matched to a gene: 12. Germline assignment: CDR1 MNHEY and CDR2 SMNVEV (reference sequence). CDR3 sequence reads: CASSPGTGDLDRNTIYF. In DNA, the CDR3 is TGTGCCAGCAGTCCAGGGACAGGGGACCTGGATAGAAACACCATATATTTT.

The rearrangement joins TRBV2 to TRBJ1-2, with TRBD1 matching over 9 bases. This CDR3 is built from 14 residues. Germline V lookup: CDR1 SNHLY, CDR2 FYNNEI. The trim removed 3 bases at V and 8 bases at J, leaving 7 bases unmatched. CDR3 sequence reads: CASSDEDRGGGYTF. CDR3 coding DNA: TGTGCCAGCAGTGACGAGGACAGGGGCGGGGGCTACACCTTC.

The CDR3 region has the DNA TGCGCCAGCAGCCAAGATCCCGCCAGTGTGGGAACTCAGTTCTTC. It encodes CASSQDPASVGTQFF. The chain couples TRBV4-1 to TRBJ2-1; D uncertain. CDR1 MGHRA and CDR2 YSYEKL come from the germline V gene. V lost 0 bases and J lost 13, with 19 bases in between. There are 15 residues in the CDR3.

The J gene is TRBJ2-1, the V gene TRBV9, with 10 bases aligning to TRBD2. CDR3 length: 16 residues. Germline assignment: CDR1 SGDLS and CDR2 YYNGEE. Losses at the gene ends were 3 bases for V and 2 bases for J; bases not matched to a gene: 5. As DNA, the CDR3 is TGTGCCAGCAGCGCCTTTAGCGGGGGGACCTACAATGAGCAGTTCTTC. Encoded protein: CASSAFSGGTYNEQFF.

V usage is TRBV11-2 and J usage is TRBJ1-4; D is uncertain. The CDR3 length is 14 residues. Trimming left V 3 bases short and J 10 bases short, with 15 bases between. Germline CDR1 and CDR2: SGHAT and FQNNGV. The CDR3 DNA is TGTGCCAGCAGCTTTTATGATATTAGAGGAAAACTGTTTTTT. Translated: CASSFYDIRGKLFF.

This clone was found once. The chain uses TRBV19 and TRBJ1-1; TRBD1 might be the D (6 bases). The CDR3 extends over 16 amino acids. V gave up 7 bases and J gave up 3 bases, with 21 bases separating them. The germline V gene encodes CDR1 LNHDA and CDR2 SQIVND (reference sequence). The CDR3 nucleotides read TGTGCCAGTACCATAGGGTTTGGGGGCAGGTACACTGAAGCTTTCTTT. It translates to CASTIGFGGRYTEAFF.

The chain is built from TRBV11-2 and TRBJ2-7, with TRBD1 as a possible D gene (6 bases). The germline gives CDR1 SGHAT, CDR2 FQNNGV. The CDR3 totals 13 residues. Trimming pared 2 bases from V and 7 bases from J, leaving 12 bases between. The CDR3: CASSLNRVGEQYF. CDR3 in DNA: TGTGCCAGCAGCTTAAACAGGGTGGGGGAGCAGTACTTC. The whole variable domain, filled in from reference TRBV11-2 and TRBJ2-7, reads EAGVAQSPRYKIIEKRQSVAFWCNPISGHATLYWYQQILGQGPKLLIQFQNNGVVDDSQLPKDRFSAERLKGVDSTLKIQPAKLEDSAVYLCASSLNRVGEQYFGPGTRLTVT.

This chain uses TRBV7-2 with TRBJ1-1, with D possibly being TRBD1 (5 bases). This CDR3 spans 13 amino acids. Germline V lookup: CDR1 SGHTA, CDR2 FQGNSA. Trimming stripped 4 bases from V and 1 base from J, with 7 bases between. The CDR3 DNA is TGTGCCAGCAGCTCCGACAGGAACACTGAAGCTTTCTTT. Amino acid sequence: CASSSDRNTEAFF.

The chain is built from TRBV7-9 and TRBJ2-3; 7 positions match TRBD1. This CDR3 is 13 amino acids long. With 7 bases clipped from V and 1 base from J, the junction kept 2 bases outside the gene matches. Germline V gives CDR1 SEHNR, CDR2 FQNEAQ (reference sequence). The CDR3 is CASTQGGTDTQYF. Written as DNA, the CDR3 is TGTGCCAGCACCCAGGGGGGCACAGATACGCAGTATTTT.

Notes on this clone: Other DNA sequences from this sample encode an identical CDR3 as well. The chain joins TRBV12-3 or TRBV12-4 to TRBJ1-3; 7 bases fit TRBD1. The CDR3 totals 13 residues. V gave up 5 bases and J gave up 2 bases; unmatched junction bases: 0. The CDR3 DNA reads TGTGCCAGCAGTCAGGGGGCTGGAAACACCATATATTTT. Protein: CASSQGAGNTIYF.

The chain employs TRBV21-1 and TRBJ2-3; the table's D call, TRBD1, was not checked against the DNA. TRBV21-1 corresponds to a pseudogene. The CDR3 loop spans 18 amino acids. In DNA form, the CDR3 reads TGTGCCAGCAGCAAAGCGCTAGAGGGGGACAGGGAAGGGGATACGCAGTATTTT. Its translation: CASSKALEGDREGDTQYF.

The rearrangement joins TRBV7-9 to TRBJ2-3; TRBD2 aligns across 10 bases. CDR3 size: 17 residues. Germline loops: CDR1 SEHNR, CDR2 FQNEAQ (reference sequence). V lost 1 base, J lost 2 bases, and 6 bases stayed unmatched. DNA of the CDR3: TGTGCCAGCAGCTTAGGTAGCGGGGGGTCCTTCACAGATACGCAGTATTTT. This codes for CASSLGSGGSFTDTQYF.

This clone appeared once. The chain has TRBV10-2 and TRBJ2-5, with 11 bases that match TRBD2. Germline V gene sequence: CDR1 WSHSY, CDR2 SAAADI. The V and J ends lost 5 bases and 3 bases, in that order; junction bases with no gene match: 5. CDR3 length: 15 residues. The CDR3 DNA reads TGCGCCAGCAGTAAAAGGGGACTAGCGGAAGAGACCCAGTACTTC. Translating it yields CASSKRGLAEETQYF.

The chain employs TRBV13 and TRBJ2-7; either TRBD1 or TRBD2 may fit D (5 bases each). CDR3 length: 13 residues. With 5 bases removed from V and 3 bases from J, the gap between germline ends came to 11 bases. Germline V gives CDR1 PRHDT, CDR2 FYEKMQ (reference sequence). Here the CDR3 reads CASSLRDGYEQYF. CDR3 bases: TGTGCCAGCAGCCTACGGGACGGCTACGAGCAGTACTTC.

The genes are TRBV4-1 and TRBJ1-3; D possibly corresponds to TRBD1 (6 bases). Germline values: CDR1 MGHRA, CDR2 YSYEKL. The length of the CDR3 is 15 residues. V lost 3 bases and J 0 bases, leaving 9 bases between the germline ends. The CDR3, as DNA: TGCGCCAGCAGCCAGAGGGGGGTCTCTGGAAACACCATATATTTT. It specifies CASSQRGVSGNTIYF.

The chain carries TRBV6-5 and TRBJ2-1; 8 bases line up with TRBD1. This CDR3 contains 14 residues. The germline gives CDR1 MNHEY, CDR2 SVGAGI. V dropped 7 bases and J dropped 5; count of bases not matched to a gene: 7. The CDR3 sequence: CASTPGQAHNEQFF. CDR3 nucleotide sequence: TGTGCCAGCACTCCGGGACAGGCACACAATGAGCAGTTCTTC.